A selection of T cell receptor beta chains follows, all from one sample in a study of T cell changes during pregnancy in multiple sclerosis. Profiling relied on immunoSEQ multiplex PCR, and the TCRdb table lists in-frame clones only, not all of them. Of about 89,000 clones listed, about 90% are singletons. Here the sequenced sample was peripheral blood, taken after pregnancy. The origin of the receptors is a female donor in good health, enrolled as a control in a pregnancy study. CDR3s include the opening cysteine and the closing phenylalanine or tryptophan. A D gene is named only where the DNA matches it firmly. The listing skips clone size in some rows; elsewhere it reads once, few, many or a size class.

j_gene,d_gene,v_gene,abundance,CDR3aa,CDR3nt
TRBJ2-2,.,TRBV5-1,.,CASGQQGGHTGELFF,TGCGCCAGCGGTCAACAGGGAGGGCACACCGGGGAGCTGTTTTTT
TRBJ1-1,.,TRBV6-5,once,CASSSYRLGRNTEAFF,TGTGCCAGCAGTTCGTACCGGCTAGGTCGCAACACTGAAGCTTTCTTT
TRBJ2-5,TRBD2,TRBV7-2,.,CASSLTSGAQETQYF,TGTGCCAGCAGCTTGACTAGCGGGGCCCAAGAGACCCAGTACTTC
TRBJ2-1,.,TRBV5-1,.,CASITAAGSYNEQFF,TGCGCCAGCATTACGGCTGCGGGCTCCTACAATGAGCAGTTCTTC
TRBJ2-3,TRBD2,TRBV9,.,CASSVGGKRGDTQYF,TGTGCCAGCAGCGTTGGCGGTAAGCGGGGGGATACGCAGTATTTT
TRBJ1-1,.,TRBV6-6,.,CASSYLNPVGTEAFF,TGTGCCAGCAGTTACTTGAACCCCGTCGGCACTGAAGCTTTCTTT
TRBJ2-1,.,TRBV6-5,.,CASSQLSSGNEQFF,TGTGCCAGCAGTCAACTTTCGTCGGGCAATGAGCAGTTCTTC
TRBJ1-5,TRBD1,TRBV11-2,.,CASSFGQGDQPQHF,TGTGCCAGCAGCTTTGGACAGGGGGATCAGCCCCAGCATTTT
TRBJ2-3,TRBD2,TRBV30,once,CAWSVRLAGGSDTQYF,TGTGCCTGGAGTGTGAGACTAGCGGGGGGCTCAGATACGCAGTATTTT
TRBJ2-3,TRBD1,TRBV28,.,CASGSAGTGSTDTQYF,TGTGCCAGCGGTTCCGCGGGGACAGGAAGCACAGATACGCAGTATTTT
TRBJ2-7,.,TRBV7-2,.,CASSKGGASTTYEQYF,TGTGCCAGCAGTAAAGGAGGGGCCTCAACCACCTACGAGCAGTACTTC
TRBJ2-5,TRBD1,TRBV6-4,.,CASSFGTGEETQYF,TGTGCCAGCAGTTTCGGGACAGGGGAAGAGACCCAGTACTTC
TRBJ1-4,.,TRBV23-1,.,CASSQFRYQAPEKLFF,TGCGCCAGCAGTCAATTCAGATACCAGGCGCCTGAAAAACTGTTTTTT
TRBJ1-1,TRBD1,TRBV6-1,once,CASSDRDSRGESAFF,TGTGCCAGCAGTGACCGGGACAGCCGCGGCGAATCAGCTTTCTTT
TRBJ2-5,.,TRBV19,.,CASSIGAGHQETQYF,TGTGCCAGTAGTATAGGCGCGGGGCACCAAGAGACCCAGTACTTC
TRBJ2-2,TRBD1,TRBV18,.,CASSPPSTGANTGELFF,TGTGCCAGCTCACCACCTAGTACAGGGGCGAACACCGGGGAGCTGTTTTTT
TRBJ2-1,.,TRBV5-1,.,CATSGGETEQFF,TGCGCCACCAGCGGAGGGGAAACGGAGCAGTTCTTC
TRBJ2-1,.,TRBV20-1,.,CSARIDNEQFF,TGCAGTGCTAGAATCGACAATGAGCAGTTCTTC
TRBJ2-7,TRBD1,TRBV28,.,CASRAHPGTGKEEQYF,TGTGCCAGCAGAGCTCATCCCGGGACAGGGAAGGAGGAGCAGTACTTC
TRBJ2-7,.,TRBV6-5,.,CASSYSQFPSGEQYF,TGTGCCAGCAGTTACTCGCAGTTCCCCTCGGGGGAGCAGTACTTC
TRBJ1-1,.,TRBV5-1,.,CASSLVPRGDTEAFF,TGCGCCAGCAGCTTGGTTCCCCGGGGGGATACTGAAGCTTTCTTT
TRBJ1-2,.,TRBV13,.,CASSHNLRQDGYTF,TGTGCCAGCAGCCACAATCTACGACAGGATGGCTACACCTTC
TRBJ1-2,TRBD1,TRBV30,.,CAWSATGYGYTF,TGTGCCTGGTCCGCGACAGGGTACGGCTACACCTTC
TRBJ2-1,.,TRBV27,.,CASSPGNNEQFF,TGTGCCAGCAGTCCAGGGAACAATGAGCAGTTCTTC
TRBJ2-1,.,TRBV28,.,CASSFLGRDPNYNEQFF,TGTGCCAGCAGTTTCCTCGGGCGGGATCCTAACTACAATGAGCAGTTCTTC
TRBJ2-6,TRBD1,TRBV6-1,.,CASSGDRGRSGANVLTF,TGTGCCAGCAGTGGGGACAGGGGGCGTTCCGGGGCCAACGTCCTGACTTTC
TRBJ2-7,.,TRBV6-5,.,CASSTGTPEQYF,TGTGCCAGCAGCACCGGGACACCCGAGCAGTACTTC
TRBJ1-2,TRBD1,TRBV7-2,.,CASSPRQGLFFGYTF,TGTGCCAGCAGTCCCCGACAGGGCCTCTTTTTTGGCTACACCTTC
TRBJ2-1,TRBD2,TRBV5-1,.,CASSSPSGPFLNEQFF,TGCGCCAGCAGCTCCCCTAGCGGCCCTTTTTTGAATGAGCAGTTCTTC
TRBJ2-5,TRBD1,TRBV28,.,CASSQTGPQETQYF,TGTGCCAGCAGTCAGACAGGGCCCCAAGAGACCCAGTACTTC
TRBJ2-5,.,TRBV10-3,.,CAISERTDQETQYF,TGTGCCATCAGTGAAAGGACAGACCAAGAGACCCAGTACTTC
TRBJ1-1,.,TRBV14,.,CASSQYSANTEAFF,TGTGCCAGCAGCCAATACAGTGCGAACACTGAAGCTTTCTTT
TRBJ1-1,TRBD1,TRBV19,.,CASRARTGVNTEAFF,TGTGCCAGTAGAGCGAGGACAGGGGTGAACACTGAAGCTTTCTTT
TRBJ2-7,.,TRBV5-5,.,CASSLAGTYYEQYF,TGTGCCAGCAGCTTGGCTGGGACATACTACGAGCAGTACTTC
TRBJ2-6,.,TRBV10-3,.,CAISPVSGANVLTF,TGTGCCATCAGCCCAGTTTCCGGGGCCAACGTCCTGACTTTC
TRBJ1-2,.,TRBV27,.,CASSLSARGLGYGYTF,TGTGCCAGCAGTTTATCGGCCAGGGGTCTTGGGTATGGCTACACCTTC
TRBJ2-1,TRBD2,TRBV7-9,.,CASSLALASGGSSYNEQFF,TGTGCCAGCAGCTTAGCGTTGGCTAGCGGGGGAAGCTCCTACAATGAGCAGTTCTTC
TRBJ1-2,TRBD1,TRBV6-4,.,CASSRTGGASGYTF,TGTGCCAGCAGTCGGACAGGGGGCGCGTCTGGCTACACCTTC
TRBJ2-6,.,TRBV5-4,.,CASSQPLIGLSGANVLTF,TGTGCCAGCAGCCAGCCCCTCATAGGACTCTCTGGGGCCAACGTCCTGACTTTC
TRBJ2-5,.,TRBV6-5,.,CASSPRVTGQETQYF,TGTGCCAGCAGTCCCCGGGTCACGGGCCAAGAGACCCAGTACTTC
TRBJ1-1,.,TRBV21-1,.,CASSKALTGNFTEAFF,TGTGCCAGCAGCAAAGCGCTAACAGGGAATTTCACTGAAGCTTTCTTT
TRBJ2-7,.,TRBV13,.,CASSLPFGKQYF,TGTGCCAGCAGCCTTCCTTTCGGGAAGCAGTACTTC
TRBJ1-1,.,TRBV7-2,.,CASMGGAFF,TGTGCCAGCATGGGGGGAGCTTTCTTT
TRBJ2-2,.,TRBV11-2,.,CASSPGGGPGELFF,TGTGCCAGCAGCCCCGGGGGTGGGCCCGGGGAGCTGTTTTTT
TRBJ2-7,.,TRBV6-6,once,CASRSRVRTYEQYF,TGTGCCAGCAGGAGCCGGGTCCGTACTTACGAGCAGTACTTC